Below, one TCR beta chain is given with its context. Its antigen specificity is not known. Nothing much larger sits one base from this clone, and base qualities are not available. This entry belongs to a study of shared clonotypes between healthy human individuals (TCRdb year 2020). General notes on the study: The cohort comprised a couple of women and a few men aged 18 to 49 years. To increase sequencing depth and limit assay-specific biases, different laboratories used diverse techniques to prepare libraries and sequence TCR repertoires. For each donor, CD4 naive and CD4 memory were each given three plates, CD8 naive was given two plates, and CD8 memory was given one plate. Between about 0.8 and 9 billion PBMCs per donor were obtained by leukapheresis. Blood TCR repertoires of 5 or 6 healthy adults were deeply sequenced to estimate repertoire size and the extent of clonotype sharing between individuals.

Using the deep immunoSEQ assay, TCR CDR3 regions were amplified from genomic DNA by multiplex PCR. For each cell subset, the extracted genomic DNA was distributed evenly across all wells of several immunoSEQ 96-well plates, and each plate served as one replicate. For sorted subsets, approximately 210 ng genomic DNA, equal to 30,000 to 35,000 T cell genomes, was loaded into each replicate PCR. Purified libraries were measured with a Qubit 3.0 fluorometer, size-checked on a Bioanalyzer 2100, and measured again with the KAPA Library Quantification kit. Each immunoSEQ 96-well plate was sequenced on its own single-read 150-cycle Illumina NextSeq 550 flow cell. On the study's bioinformatics: Because the immunoSEQ output held only junctional sequences and lacked quality scores, the filtering could not match the filtering applied to full-length reads. To assign V/J genes and CDR3, sequences were annotated using PyIR, a Python wrapper for IgBLAST v1.9, with IMGT germline references. Reads with weak V/J assignments (E-value above 1e-6), missing CDR3, stop codons, out-of-frame junctions, or ambiguous translated residues were removed. V3J clonotypes were defined as sequences sharing the same inferred V gene, J gene, and CDR3 amino acid sequence. The percentage overlap between two repertoires was calculated by dividing the number of shared unique clonotypes by the size of the smaller repertoire. Three approaches were used to assess repertoire richness: RTK rarefaction, the Chao1 estimator, and Recon v2.1 estimates of unobserved clonotypes. OLGA was used to compute generation probabilities for all TCRbeta clonotypes that the gDNA method yielded from several donors. Not all clones reach the TCRdb copy of this immuneACCESS table, which keeps in-frame sequences only. Checked studies attribute under half of the gap to unresolved V genes and leave the rest unexplained. V, J and clone size are those of that table, while D and trimming were read from the DNA. The sample includes millions of clones, with approximately 94% observed a single time. The ten most abundant clones make up roughly 1% of the sample.

The study at large found these results: Rarefaction of sorted-subset datasets indicated incomplete sequencing despite the large sequencing depth. Compared with non-shared clonotypes, clonotypes shared by all four sorted-subset donors had higher generation probabilities. The genetic and exposure-history diversity represented was limited by the small number of donors. Estimated clonotype richness was generally larger for naive than for memory subsets. Sharing across a handful of donors was observed for about 5% of naive CD4, 3% to 3.5% of naive CD8, about 2.3% of memory CD4, and approximately 0.41% of memory CD8 clonotypes. Sampling was restricted to blood, and TCR repertoires in tissue are likely to differ from TCR repertoires in blood. Pairwise subsampling indicated that sequencing depth was expected to affect the degree of clonotype sharing among donors.

There are 15 amino acids in the CDR3, from cysteine to phenylalanine inclusive. Here the CDR3 DNA is all that survives: 45 bases in frame from base 1. Per the germline V gene (reference sequence), GTSNPN is the CDR1 and SVGIG is the CDR2. For the CD8 naive samples, CD45RO-negative cells were positively selected for CCR7, yielding a CD45RA+CCR7+ population from which TemRA cells were excluded. The donors were healthy, HIV-negative adults with no recently reported acute infections or vaccinations. All donors were Caucasian adults living in Nashville, Tennessee, USA. After blood collection by leukapheresis, PBMCs were isolated using Ficoll-Histopaque density gradient centrifugation and then cryopreserved in the vapor phase of liquid nitrogen. Purity and quantity of every magnetically sorted T cell population were checked by analytical flow cytometry. Genomic DNA was isolated from each sorted fraction and quantified by UV absorbance on a Nanodrop 2000c.

Recombination connected TRBV30 to TRBJ2-5; TRBD2 matches 8 bases in the middle. The tail of the sequence fits TRBJ2-7 better, so the J call may be wrong. The source of this sequence is a man aged 18 to 29 in good health. The sequenced material came from naive CD8+ T cells sorted from blood. The sample's cell subset or site label, decoded: CD45RA+CCR7+. The CDR3 sequence is CAWSIGTRVDYEQYF. At the DNA level, the sequence is TGTGCCTGGAGTATTGGGACTAGGGTCGACTACGAGCAGTACTTC.